This T cell receptor (beta chain) comes out of a study of shared clonotypes between healthy human individuals. Across the whole study: CD4 naive and CD4 memory each took three plates per donor, while CD8 naive took two and CD8 memory one.

Produced via immunoSEQ multiplex PCR; TCRdb's table is partial and in-frame only. The data hold around 990,000 clones, with roughly 80% observed a single time. Germline values: CDR1 SNHLY, CDR2 FYNNEI. This CDR3 has 15 residues. Trimming cost V 3 bases and J 3 bases, with 12 bases left between them. The receptor was isolated from a young man in good health. Some clones in this sample may be carry-over from other donors' samples. The sequenced sample consisted of memory CD4+ T cells from PBMCs. Subset given: CD45RA-negative fraction. This chain joins TRBV2 and TRBJ2-1; perhaps TRBD2 as D (6 bases). For the CDR3, the DNA is TGTGCCAGCAGTGAGGAGCGGGCCAACTACAATGAGCAGTTCTTC. It is translated as CASSEERANYNEQFF.